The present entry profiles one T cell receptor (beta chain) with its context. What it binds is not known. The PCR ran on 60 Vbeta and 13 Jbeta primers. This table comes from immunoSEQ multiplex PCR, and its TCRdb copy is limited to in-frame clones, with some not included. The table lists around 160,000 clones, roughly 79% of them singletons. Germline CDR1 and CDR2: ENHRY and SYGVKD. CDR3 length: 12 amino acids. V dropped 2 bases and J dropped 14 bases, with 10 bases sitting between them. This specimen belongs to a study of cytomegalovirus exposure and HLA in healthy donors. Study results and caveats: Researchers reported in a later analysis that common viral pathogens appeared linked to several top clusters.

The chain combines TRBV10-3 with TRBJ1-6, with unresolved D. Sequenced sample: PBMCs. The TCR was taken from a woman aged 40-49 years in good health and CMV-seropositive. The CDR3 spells CAISEEAAALHF. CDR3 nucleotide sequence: TGTGCCATCAGTGAGGAGGCTGCGGCCCTCCACTTT.